These 25 T cell receptor beta chains came from one sample sequenced in a study of T cell repertoires in cytomegalovirus infection. From the reads, TCRdb called clonotypes with MiXCR, one entry per CDR3 protein. The repertoire includes about 740,000 distinct CDR3 sequences, roughly a third of them detected once, and under 3% sits in the top ten. The sample comprised PBMCs. Receptor source: a human donor in good health (CMV status not recorded). Some clones in this sample may be carry-over from other donors' samples.

This clonotype turned up a few times. This chain connects TRBV7-9 to TRBJ2-3, with 8 bases fitting TRBD2. J was trimmed by 0 bases and V by 5 bases; bases with no gene match: 4. The germline gives CDR1 SEHNR, CDR2 FQNEAQ (reference sequence). The CDR3 has 15 residues. CDR3 DNA sequence: TGTGCCAGCAGCAGTAGCGGGACTAGCACAGATACGCAGTATTTT. It translates to CASSSSGTSTDTQYF.

This clonotype was counted a single time. The rearrangement links TRBV12-3 or TRBV12-4 to TRBJ2-2, with 13 positions matching TRBD2. The trim removed 5 bases at V and 4 bases at J, leaving 7 bases unmatched. CDR3 length: 17 amino acids. CDR3 protein: CASSRGLAGALTGELFF. The CDR3 DNA reads TGTGCCAGCAGTCGCGGACTAGCGGGAGCCCTCACCGGGGAGCTGTTTTTT.

The rearrangement joins TRBV6-1 to TRBJ2-7; D remains ambiguous. Germline V gene data show CDR1 as MNHNS and CDR2 as SASEGT. The CDR3 loop spans 11 amino acids. V shed 7 bases and J shed 2 bases, with 6 bases lying between them. The chain's CDR3 is CASKETYEQYF. CDR3 bases: TGTGCCAGCAAGGAAACCTACGAGCAGTACTTC.

In DNA, the CDR3 is TGCAGTGCTAGGGAGAAGAGGGGATCCTTTTATGGGGCCAACGTCCTGACTTTC. Its protein product is CSAREKRGSFYGANVLTF. This chain links TRBV20-1 with TRBJ2-6; the D call may be TRBD1 or TRBD2 (5 bases each). CDR3 length: 18 amino acids. The ends were cut back, 3 bases at V and 3 bases at J, with 21 bases in the middle. Germline CDR1 reads DFQATT; CDR2 reads SNEGSKA (reference sequence).

The chain joins TRBV7-2 to TRBJ2-2, with 11 bases aligning to TRBD2. Trimming at V came to 0 bases and at J to 11 bases, leaving 8 bases not matched to a gene. The germline gives CDR1 SGHTA, CDR2 FQGNSA. CDR3 length equals 16 residues. CDR3 DNA sequence: TGTGCCAGCAGCTTAGCTAGCGGGGGGGCCAGAGGAGAGCTGTTTTTT. Residues: CASSLASGGARGELFF.

V and J are TRBV7-9 and TRBJ2-5; 7 bases line up with TRBD2. The CDR3 has 15 residues. Germline assignment: CDR1 SEHNR and CDR2 FQNEAQ (reference sequence). Trimming removed 5 bases from V and 2 bases from J; junction bases left unmatched: 8. CDR3 sequence (DNA): TGTGCCAGCAGCATCCACCGGACTAGACAAGAGACCCAGTACTTC. It specifies CASSIHRTRQETQYF.

The chain uses TRBV20-1 and TRBJ1-1; a weak D match, TRBD1 (5 bases). Germline CDR1 and CDR2: DFQATT and SNEGSKA (reference sequence). This CDR3 has 15 residues. Trimming pared 0 bases from V and 1 base from J, leaving 12 bases between. The CDR3: CSARDQKGTNTEAFF. The CDR3 DNA is TGCAGTGCTAGAGATCAAAAAGGGACGAACACTGAAGCTTTCTTT.

This clonotype was seen a few times. The chain uses TRBV7-2 and TRBJ2-7, with D unclear. From germline, CDR1 is SGHTA and CDR2 FQGNSA. The V end lost 1 base, the J end lost 7 bases, and 11 bases lay between the germline ends. The CDR3 spans 13 residues. The CDR3 coding sequence is TGTGCCAGCAGCTTAGTATCCACTGGGGAGCAGTACTTC. It encodes CASSLVSTGEQYF.

This chain connects TRBV29-1 to TRBJ2-7, with a tentative D call TRBD1 (6 bases). CDR3 length: 13 residues. Deletions cut 1 base from V and 3 bases from J, with 10 bases between. Germline CDR1 and CDR2: SQVTM and ANQGSEA. CDR3 nucleotide sequence: TGCAGCGTTGAAGTGGGCAGGGGCTACGAGCAGTACTTC. Its translation is CSVEVGRGYEQYF.

This clonotype appeared many times. The J gene is TRBJ2-5, the V gene TRBV7-6, with D perhaps matching TRBD1 or TRBD2 (5 bases each). The CDR3 is 17 residues long. V was cut by 4 bases and J by 1 base, with 19 bases left in between. Germline assignment: CDR1 SGHVS and CDR2 FNYEAQ. CDR3: CASSYNDGTEFQETQYF. The CDR3 DNA reads TGTGCCAGCAGCTATAATGACGGGACCGAATTCCAAGAGACCCAGTACTTC.

The chain combines TRBV12-3 or TRBV12-4 with TRBJ1-4, with 7 bases matching TRBD1. The CDR3 length is 15 residues. The trim removed 5 bases at V and 8 bases at J, leaving 11 bases unmatched. This CDR3 reads CASSQGTESREKLFF. CDR3 sequence (DNA): TGTGCCAGCAGTCAAGGGACAGAATCCCGAGAAAAACTGTTTTTT.

The chain links TRBV5-6 to TRBJ2-4, with unresolved D. This CDR3 spans 15 amino acids. V lost 2 bases, J lost 0 bases, and 9 bases lay in between. CDR1 SGHDT and CDR2 YYEEEE come from the germline V gene. CDR3 nucleotides: TGTGCCAGCAGCTTCTTAAATGGAGCCAAAAACATTCAGTACTTC. This translates into CASSFLNGAKNIQYF.

V gene TRBV7-8 combines with J gene TRBJ2-1; no clear D gene. The CDR3 extends over 15 amino acids. Deletions cut 1 base from V and 5 bases from J, with 12 bases between. Germline CDR1 SGHVS, CDR2 FQNEAQ. The CDR3 nucleotides read TGTGCCAGCAGCTTAGGGCGACCACTTGACAATGAGCAGTTCTTC. Its translation is CASSLGRPLDNEQFF.

Worth noting for this clonotype: The junction departs from the called germline gene at one end, perhaps through a read error. The V call is TRBV11-2, the J call TRBJ1-4; 7 positions agree with TRBD1. The germline gives CDR1 SGHAT, CDR2 FQNNGV. There are 12 residues in the CDR3. CDR3 in DNA: TGTGCCAGCAGCGCCCAAAGACAGGGATCTATTTTT. Protein product: CASSAQRQGSIF.

The chain links TRBV10-3 to TRBJ1-2; 9 nucleotides match TRBD1. In germline, CDR1 is ENHRY, CDR2 SYGVKD. This CDR3 region has 14 residues. The J segment lost 4 bases and the V segment lost 6 bases, leaving 6 bases of the junction unmatched. The DNA of the CDR3 is TGTGCCATCAGCCCGGGACAGGGAGGCTATGGCTACACCTTC. It translates to CAISPGQGGYGYTF.

The chain uses TRBV4-1 and TRBJ1-1; possible D gene TRBD1, 6 bases. V dropped 7 bases and J dropped 1 base, with 10 bases sitting between them. The germline V gene encodes CDR1 MGHRA and CDR2 YSYEKL. The CDR3 sequence is 13 residues long. CDR3 sequence: CASTQGKNTEAFF. DNA of the CDR3: TGCGCCAGCACTCAGGGGAAGAACACTGAAGCTTTCTTT.

In its sample, this clonotype was seen once. No conserved phenylalanine or tryptophan is present at the end of the CDR3, so a read error is the likely explanation. This chain connects TRBV5-6 to TRBJ2-2; possibly TRBD1 for D (6 bases). The CDR3 contains 14 residues. Germline V gene sequence: CDR1 SGHDT, CDR2 YYEEEE. Trimming took 6 bases from V and 3 from J, leaving 12 bases between them. The CDR3 protein is CASNVDSYTGELFS. The CDR3 bases are TGTGCCAGCAACGTGGACAGTTACACCGGGGAGCTGTTTTCT.

This clonotype was recorded a few times. This chain joins TRBV7-2 and TRBJ2-5; 10 nucleotides align to TRBD2. Germline CDR1 SGHTA, CDR2 FQGNSA. With 1 base clipped from V and 1 base from J, the junction kept 6 bases outside the gene matches. CDR3 length: 17 amino acids. CDR3 coding DNA: TGTGCCAGCAGCTTAGGGTCTAGCGGGGGACCCCAAGAGACCCAGTACTTC. Its protein is CASSLGSSGGPQETQYF.

Note on this clonotype: It may be a read error: a sequence one base away is much more abundant. The chain joins TRBV7-2 to TRBJ2-7; D ambiguous. The V and J ends lost 5 bases and 2 bases respectively, with 13 bases between them. Looked up from germline, CDR1 is SGHTA and CDR2 is FQGNSA. This CDR3 region has 14 residues. CDR3 in DNA: TGTGCCAGCAGCCCAGAAGGAGTTGCCTACGAGCAGTACTTC. Translation gives CASSPEGVAYEQYF. Using reference TRBV7-2 and TRBJ2-7 for the parts outside the CDR3, the full variable domain is GAGVSQSPSNKVTEKGKDVELRCDPISGHTALYWYRQSLGQGLEFLIYFQGNSAPDKSGLPSDRFSAERTGGSVSTLTIQRTQQEDSAVYLCASSPEGVAYEQYFGPGTRLTVT.

This chain joins TRBV20-1 and TRBJ2-7; D might be TRBD2 (5 bases). CDR1 and CDR2 (germline): DFQATT, SNEGSKA (reference sequence). The germline V and J ends were trimmed by 6 bases and 1 base, with 19 bases remaining between them. The CDR3 contains 15 residues. CDR3 bases: TGCAGTGCCAGATCGGGGAATCGACGATCCTACGAGCAGTACTTC. It translates to CSARSGNRRSYEQYF.

The chain joins TRBV4-1 to TRBJ2-1; no definite D call. Germline CDR1 reads MGHRA; CDR2 reads YSYEKL. V dropped 4 bases and J dropped 4 bases, with 20 bases sitting between them. The CDR3 loop spans 17 amino acids. This CDR3 is CASSLTLLPTVYNEQFF. CDR3 DNA: TGCGCCAGCAGCCTAACGCTCCTACCAACAGTTTACAATGAGCAGTTCTTC.

CDR3 loop: CASSFGRLPGELFF. The CDR3 nucleotides read TGTGCCAGCAGTTTTGGGCGTCTCCCCGGGGAGCTGTTTTTT. The chain joins TRBV7-2 to TRBJ2-2; no reliable D call. This CDR3 is built from 14 residues. The V end lost 6 bases, the J end lost 6 bases, and 14 bases lay between the germline ends. Per the germline V gene, CDR1 is SGHTA and CDR2 is FQGNSA.

V and J are TRBV28 and TRBJ2-5; 7 bases line up with TRBD1. The CDR3 has 13 residues. Germline V gene lookup returns CDR1 MDHEN and CDR2 SYDVKM. V lost 6 bases and J lost 4; bases outside the gene matches: 5. The CDR3 bases are TGTGCCAGCAGCAAAGGGGGCCGAGAGACCCAGTACTTC. It is translated as CASSKGGRETQYF.

This clonotype has a count of ten or more. V and J are TRBV7-8 and TRBJ1-4; the D gene is possibly TRBD1 (6 bases). CDR1 and CDR2 (germline): SGHVS, FQNEAQ. This CDR3 has 15 amino acids. The germline V and J ends were trimmed by 5 bases and 8 bases, with 18 bases remaining between them. As DNA, the CDR3 is TGTGCCAGCAGCGAAACATCAGGGGTTAAGGAAAAACTGTTTTTT. Translating gives CASSETSGVKEKLFF.

This chain connects TRBV27 to TRBJ2-7, with 8 bases fitting TRBD1. This CDR3 has 15 amino acids. Looked up from germline, CDR1 is MNHEY and CDR2 is SMNVEV (reference sequence). V lost 4 bases to trimming and J lost 2 bases; unmatched junction nucleotides: 7. The CDR3 protein is CASSYLEGQAYEQYF. The CDR3 bases are TGTGCCAGCAGTTACCTTGAGGGACAGGCCTACGAGCAGTACTTC.